The entry below gives a single TCR beta chain sequence along with its context. The antigen is undetermined. At one end the junction does not follow the germline gene, possibly because of a read error. The record originates from a study of post-analysis software for immune sequencing data. Broader study findings: Compared against controls, patients with multiple sclerosis displayed significantly lower normalized Chao1 diversity.

Included in the TCR beta cDNA libraries were unique molecular identifiers. TCRdb analysed the PCR reads with MiXCR anew, one entry per CDR3 protein. The sample includes fewer than 600,000 distinct CDR3 sequences, roughly 46% of them seen just once. This clonotype was sampled from a girl aged 10 to 17 with multiple sclerosis. The sample comprised blood.

The CDR3 nucleotides read TGTGTCAGCAGTTTATCGGAGACCCAGTACTTC. This encodes CVSSLSETQYF. The rearrangement links TRBV12-3 or TRBV12-4 to TRBJ2-5; D is undetermined. The CDR3 has 11 amino acids.